The source of this TCR beta chain is a study of cytomegalovirus exposure and HLA in healthy donors (dated by TCRdb to about 2017). For the wider study: According to an earlier analysis of 587 of the donors, 150 million to 200 million T cells yielded 117 million unique TCR beta sequences and about 300 Gb of sequence data. Every repertoire in the discovery cohort had been generated on one and the same sequencing platform. Four to six DR-DQ haplotypes were handled as single units for association and clustering, since linkage in the cohort was strong. Alongside the repertoire data, information on donor age, sex, ethnicity and CMV serostatus was compiled. An earlier analysis of around 580 of the donors used high-throughput TCR beta sequencing to judge whether each TCR beta V gene segment behaved as functional or pseudogenic. Across 398 genotyped donors of the cohort, an average of about 240,000 unique TCR beta nucleotide sequences per donor were sequenced, and 15% to 20% of those sequences were non-productive. A later genetic analysis used genome-wide SNP genotypes for about three fifths of the 666 donors, treating that subset as a discovery cohort. A separate validation cohort of roughly 130 different subjects was used in addition to the approximately 700-subject first cohort. The later analysis used no new phenotypic data to find candidate immune exposures, relying instead on TCR beta sequences and their occurrence across donors. Roughly 300 gigabases of sequencing data and approximately 91 million unique TCR sequences made up an early release that covered about 640 HLA-typed donors. The study used immunosequencing to profile the T cell repertoires of 600 to 850 subjects and linked those repertoires to cytomegalovirus serostatus. The aim of the study was to test whether cataloging public T cell receptors could identify signatures of past pathogen exposure. To predict cytomegalovirus infection status, the study brought together high-throughput TCR immunosequencing, statistical association of individual TCRs with disease status, and machine learning. Of the approximately 400 genotyped donors, 70% to 90% were placed in the genetic ancestry cluster associated with self-reported Caucasian donors. In a later analysis, previously published TCR beta repertoires from several hundred donors were re-analyzed and high-resolution HLA genotyping was added so that TCR occurrence patterns could be studied. The number of donors typed differed by locus, with roughly 620-630 for A, B, C, DRB1 and DQB1, roughly 520 for DQA1, 600 to 610 for DPA1, and some 440 for DPB1. Class I and class II HLA loci were covered by the typing at four-digit resolution. Overall results and qualifications from the work: According to the authors, the approach could potentially be generalized to other disease states and immunological phenotypes. In a later analysis, HLA-associated TCR beta chains showed more clonal expansion and lower generation probabilities than non-associated chains that were equally common. HLA typing was unavailable for some donors at each locus, so association tests used only the typed subset. Specific HLA alleles were associated with over 15,000 TCR beta sequences at a false discovery rate of 0.05 in a later analysis. The sequencing pipeline was judged likely to have produced a cluster of highly shared sequence variants as a technical artifact. In both the original and validation cohorts, the classifier was reported to diagnose cytomegalovirus status with high specificity and sensitivity. According to a later analysis, most CMV-associated TCR beta chains appeared to be HLA-restricted, and the HLA associations seemed to be driven largely by CMV exposure. Assigning TCR associations to individual alleles was difficult when HLA alleles, especially DR and DQ, strongly co-occurred. Across donors, most TCR sequences were observed very rarely, whereas some public TCRs were present in many individuals. The cohort was sequenced for TCR beta chains only, and without alpha or paired-chain data the features that could be detected were limited. In an earlier analysis of more than 500 of the donors, most TCR beta V segments appeared in productive rearrangements about 87% or about 30% of the time, broadly matching IMGT annotations. In the study, 150 to 200 TCR beta chains were listed as associated with cytomegalovirus. A later analysis reported that several top co-occurrence clusters appeared linked to parvovirus B19, influenza, CMV and Epstein-Barr virus. V-gene and J-gene trimming of TCR beta chains was associated with a missense DCLRE1C variant in a later genetic analysis, and the association was replicated in an independent cohort. A further reported finding was that TCR beta sequences accurately predicted the HLA-A and HLA-B alleles for most subjects in the first cohort. In vitro tests confirmed that a few of the cytomegalovirus-associated TCR beta chains recognize cytomegalovirus antigens. Linkage disequilibrium might explain the correlated functional status among segregating V segments, but an unknown experimental factor could not be excluded. According to a later analysis, TCR association rates differed among HLA loci, with DRB1 alleles showing the most associated TCRs and HLA-C alleles showing the fewest. The presence/absence analyses assumed that sequencing depth was roughly uniform across donors, and that assumption may not be true. Immune exposure information for the cohort was limited to CMV serostatus. Because counts were too low, 15 to 20 rarely observed V segments, including chromosome 9 orphons, were excluded from the earlier analysis of several hundred of the donors. Some IMGT-functional V segments, including TRBV6-2 and TRBV6-3, could not be told apart with the 87-base-pair reads, so those segments were excluded. Compared with the roughly 700-donor mean, donors in an Asian-associated ancestry cluster had fewer N-insertions in productive TCRs, according to a later genetic analysis.

Via the germline V gene (reference sequence), CDR1 is PRHDT and CDR2 FYEKMQ. Reading from cysteine to phenylalanine, the CDR3 counts 13 amino acids. Only the CDR3 DNA is retained, 39 bases long and in frame from the first base. The cohort was made up of around 720 healthy bone marrow donors. At the time of sampling, every cohort member was nominally healthy, though immune exposures that went unrecorded were likely present. The donor tested CMV seronegative, placing the donor among the 350 to 400 seronegative members of the cohort. Every donor gave a peripheral blood sample, and the peripheral blood mononuclear cells from that sample were used for TCR beta sequencing. Genomic DNA was extracted from the blood cell samples with the Qiagen DNeasy Blood Extraction Kit. Receptors were amplified or captured by the immunoSEQ multiplex PCR assay. For the multiplex PCR, a mixture combining 60 forward primers for TCR Vbeta segments and 13 reverse primers for TCR Jbeta segments was used. The CDR3 region of rearranged TCR beta genes was amplified from genomic DNA with a multiplex PCR assay. On the Illumina HiSeq System, the amplified TCR beta libraries were sequenced as 87-base-pair reads. The authors' analysis ran thus. In a later analysis, some 80 million unique TCR beta chains were counted across the roughly 670 repertoires, and roughly 10 million of these chains were shared by at least two donors. Raw reads were error-corrected and collapsed into unique sequences with a nearest-neighbor algorithm that merged closely related sequences to remove PCR and sequencing errors. V, D and J gene segments were assigned by aligning CDR3 sequences to IMGT reference sequences. For a sequence to be retained, a match of at least six nucleotides was required to both a V gene segment and a J gene segment. Rearrangements were classified as productive when the CDR3 lacked stop codons and remained in frame with V and J, and all other rearrangements were classified as non-productive. CDR3 was defined by IMGT convention, running from the second conserved V-encoded cysteine to the conserved J-encoded phenylalanine. Sequences without an unambiguous match to a single V gene segment were excluded from the earlier analysis of several hundred of the donors. In an earlier analysis of approximately 550 of the donors, V segments were called functional above 56.7% productive rearrangements and were called segregating when the between-donor standard deviation exceeded 5%. A statistical classification framework was built to diagnose cytomegalovirus status from the catalog of TCR beta chain sequences. A later analysis assigned V and J genes by comparing TCR nucleotide sequences with IMGT/GENE-DB human TR gene sequences. In a later analysis, CDR3 sequences and most-parsimonious VDJ recombination scenarios were assigned using the TCRdist pipeline. In a later analysis, each TCR beta chain was defined by its CDR3 amino acid sequence together with its V-gene family, and reads without a unique V-gene family were excluded. To address suspected cross-contamination and a sequencing artifact, a later analysis removed 550 to 750 highly shared, low-generation-probability nucleotide sequences. In a later analysis, a clonal expansion index was calculated for each public chain from normalized within-repertoire ranks of inferred template counts. Generation probabilities in a later analysis came from a VDJ recombination model fitted to out-of-frame rearrangements, and those results were checked against IGoR. A later analysis scored TCR-TCR, TCR-HLA and TCR-CMV co-occurrence with hypergeometric tests, applying a repertoire-size bias correction to TCR pairs. To estimate false discovery rates, a later analysis permuted the HLA or CMV assignments 20 times. In a later analysis, co-occurring TCRs were grouped using DBSCAN, and TCRdist sequence similarity was added for clustering within HLA-allele-positive subsets. Co-occurrence clustering excluded repertoires with fewer than 30,000 or more than 120,000 public chains, plus five with anomalous nucleotide sharing. Drawn from immuneACCESS, this table holds only the in-frame rearrangements with V and J called that TCRdb kept. Clones are partly lost; checked studies trace under half to an unresolved V gene and leave the rest unexplained. The V and J calls and clone size come from that table; D and trimming were worked out from the DNA. The sample records 150,000 to 200,000 clones, roughly four fifths of which are singletons. The ten largest clones take up roughly 1.4% of the sample.

To note about this clone: No cognate antigen has been identified for it. Germline is not matched at one junction end, which may reflect a read error.

The receptor chain draws on TRBV13 and TRBJ2-1, and 7 junction bases match TRBD1. This clonotype originated in a man in his forties in good health and CMV-seronegative. Sequenced material: PBMCs. The CDR3 is CASSLRGQNEQFF. The nucleotides read TGTGCCAGCAGCTTAAGGGGGCAAAATGAACAGTTCTTC.